This T cell receptor beta chain appears in the sequencing data of a study of blood T cell repertoires in COVID-19. Across the study: Spain, Italy and the United States supplied samples that represented acute and convalescent COVID-19. Nucleic acid was either cDNA or gDNA, and it came from T cells, B-cell-depleted T cells, or PBMCs.

The V end was cut by 2 bases, the J end by 1 base, with 11 bases between. The CDR3 sequence is 16 residues long. Germline-derived CDR1 and CDR2 are MNHEY and SVGAGI. Authors' methods: Reference gene primer amplification in the assay estimated nucleated cell counts. Measured with immunoSEQ multiplex PCR; TCRdb has only the in-frame clones, and not every one. Clonal size and the V and J genes are those of that table, whereas D and trimming came from the DNA. Altogether roughly 300,000 clones are present, 87% being singletons, with the ten largest covering roughly 1.6%. The sequence was obtained from a woman aged 35 to 49 who had recovered from COVID-19. Sequencing used peripheral blood. This rearrangement joins TRBV6-5 to TRBJ2-2; D uncertain. The CDR3 loop is CASSYASSGNTGELFF. DNA of the CDR3: TGTGCCAGCAGTTACGCATCGAGTGGGAACACCGGGGAGCTGTTTTTT.